This is a list of T cell receptor beta chains from one sample in a study of blood T cell repertoires in COVID-19. The table came from immunoSEQ multiplex PCR; TCRdb's copy has only in-frame clones and leaves some out. The sample has roughly 300,000 clones, approximately 92% seen once. Sequenced material: PBMCs or T cells enriched from blood (not recorded which). The source is a woman aged 25-40 years who had recovered from COVID-19. CDR3s include the opening cysteine and the closing phenylalanine or tryptophan. The D gene is left open where the match is weak. Size is omitted from some rows. Given values are once, few, many or a class for expanded clones.

j_call: TRBJ2-2
d_call: .
clone_size: .
v_call: TRBV6-1
cdr3_nt: TGTGCCAGCAGTGACGGAGGAAACACCGGGGAGCTGTTTTTT
cdr3_aa: CASSDGGNTGELFF

j_call: TRBJ1-5
d_call: .
clone_size: .
v_call: TRBV25-1
cdr3_nt: TGTGCCAGCAGTGAGCACACGGGGTTGGAGCAGCATTTT
cdr3_aa: CASSEHTGLEQHF

j_call: TRBJ2-5
d_call: .
clone_size: .
v_call: TRBV24-1
cdr3_nt: TGTGCCACCAGTGGCCCGGGAGTCACAATGCAAGAGACCCAGTACTTC
cdr3_aa: CATSGPGVTMQETQYF

j_call: TRBJ2-5
d_call: .
clone_size: .
v_call: TRBV19
cdr3_nt: TGTGCCAGTAGTAATGGACAGCAAGAGACCCAGTACTTC
cdr3_aa: CASSNGQQETQYF

j_call: TRBJ2-3
d_call: .
clone_size: once
v_call: TRBV24-1
cdr3_nt: TGTGCCACCAGTGACTCAACCCCGGGATCAGATACGCAGTATTTT
cdr3_aa: CATSDSTPGSDTQYF

j_call: TRBJ1-1
d_call: TRBD1
clone_size: once
v_call: TRBV19
cdr3_nt: TGTGCCAGTAGTAGAACAGGGGACACTGAAGCTTTCTTT
cdr3_aa: CASSRTGDTEAFF

j_call: TRBJ2-3
d_call: .
clone_size: .
v_call: TRBV29-1
cdr3_nt: TGCAGCGTTGATGGGGGGAACACAGATACGCAGTATTTT
cdr3_aa: CSVDGGNTDTQYF

j_call: TRBJ1-5
d_call: .
clone_size: .
v_call: TRBV27
cdr3_nt: TGTGCCAGCAGTCCATATAACACGGGGGGCAATCAGCCCCAGCATTTT
cdr3_aa: CASSPYNTGGNQPQHF

j_call: TRBJ2-7
d_call: TRBD2
clone_size: .
v_call: TRBV19
cdr3_nt: TGTGCCACTACCCCCCCCGGCGGGAGAGACAACGAGCAGTACTTC
cdr3_aa: CATTPPGGRDNEQYF

j_call: TRBJ1-5
d_call: .
clone_size: .
v_call: TRBV11-2
cdr3_nt: TGTGCCAGCAGCCCGAGAACTCTGAATCAGCCCCAGCATTTT
cdr3_aa: CASSPRTLNQPQHF

j_call: TRBJ2-2
d_call: .
clone_size: .
v_call: TRBV7-3
cdr3_nt: TGTGCCAGCAGCTTAACGGTTTTTAATAGCATGCCCGGGGAGCTGTTTTTT
cdr3_aa: CASSLTVFNSMPGELFF

j_call: TRBJ2-1
d_call: .
clone_size: .
v_call: TRBV4-3
cdr3_nt: TGCGCCAGCAGCCAAGGGCTGAGGTGGGAGCAGTTCTTC
cdr3_aa: CASSQGLRWEQFF

j_call: TRBJ2-7
d_call: TRBD2
clone_size: .
v_call: TRBV2
cdr3_nt: TGTGCCAGCAGTGAAGGTAGCGGGAGTTCCTACGAGCAGTACTTC
cdr3_aa: CASSEGSGSSYEQYF

j_call: TRBJ2-1
d_call: .
clone_size: few
v_call: TRBV18
cdr3_nt: TGTGCCAGCTCATCAAGGGGGAAATCCAACAATGAGCAGTTCTTC
cdr3_aa: CASSSRGKSNNEQFF

j_call: TRBJ2-7
d_call: TRBD1
clone_size: .
v_call: TRBV20-1
cdr3_nt: TGCAGTGCTAGTGGGACAGGACCCTACGAGCAGTACTTC
cdr3_aa: CSASGTGPYEQYF

j_call: TRBJ1-6
d_call: TRBD1
clone_size: .
v_call: TRBV5-5
cdr3_nt: TGTGCCAGCAGCCGCCGGGACAGAGATTCACCCCTCCACTTT
cdr3_aa: CASSRRDRDSPLHF

j_call: TRBJ2-1
d_call: .
clone_size: .
v_call: TRBV30
cdr3_nt: TGTGCCTTTTCACAGGTGGTCGTCAATGAGCAGTTCTTC
cdr3_aa: CAFSQVVVNEQFF

j_call: TRBJ2-7
d_call: .
clone_size: .
v_call: TRBV5-1
cdr3_nt: TGCGCCAGCAGCCTGAGTGGGGCCACCTACGAGCAGTACTTC
cdr3_aa: CASSLSGATYEQYF

j_call: TRBJ1-1
d_call: .
clone_size: .
v_call: TRBV9
cdr3_nt: TGTGCCAGCAGCGATACCGACAGGAACTTAAACACTGAAGCTTTCTTT
cdr3_aa: CASSDTDRNLNTEAFF

j_call: TRBJ1-5
d_call: .
clone_size: .
v_call: TRBV19
cdr3_nt: TGTGCCAGTAGCTACAGGTATCATAGCAATCAGCCCCAGCATTTT
cdr3_aa: CASSYRYHSNQPQHF

j_call: TRBJ2-1
d_call: .
clone_size: .
v_call: TRBV7-9
cdr3_nt: TGTGCCAGCAGCGTAAATAGAGGTGAGCAGTTCTTC
cdr3_aa: CASSVNRGEQFF

j_call: TRBJ2-5
d_call: TRBD2
clone_size: .
v_call: TRBV5-1
cdr3_nt: TGCGCCAGCAGCTTAGGGGCGGGGGATGAGACCCAGTACTTC
cdr3_aa: CASSLGAGDETQYF

j_call: TRBJ2-5
d_call: TRBD1
clone_size: once
v_call: TRBV7-2
cdr3_nt: TGTGCCAGCAGCTCTTGGTGGACAGGAGAGACCCAGTACTTC
cdr3_aa: CASSSWWTGETQYF

j_call: TRBJ2-1
d_call: .
clone_size: .
v_call: TRBV24-1
cdr3_nt: TGTGCCACCAGCTCTACCCCGCATGAGCAGTTCTTC
cdr3_aa: CATSSTPHEQFF

j_call: TRBJ2-1
d_call: .
clone_size: .
v_call: TRBV11-2
cdr3_nt: TGTGCCAGCAGCCCAATCGCGACCACTAGGCAGTTCTTC
cdr3_aa: CASSPIATTRQFF

j_call: TRBJ2-7
d_call: .
clone_size: .
v_call: TRBV7-9
cdr3_nt: TGTGCCAGCAGCTTTGACTGGGGGGTCGAGCAGTACTTC
cdr3_aa: CASSFDWGVEQYF

j_call: TRBJ2-5
d_call: TRBD2
clone_size: .
v_call: TRBV7-9
cdr3_nt: TGTGCCAGCAGCTTAGGGACTAGAGAAGAGACCCAGTACTTC
cdr3_aa: CASSLGTREETQYF

j_call: TRBJ1-1
d_call: TRBD1
clone_size: few
v_call: TRBV7-6
cdr3_nt: TGTGCCAGCAGCTTAAGGACAGGGATGAACACTGAAGCTTTCTTT
cdr3_aa: CASSLRTGMNTEAFF

j_call: TRBJ2-1
d_call: TRBD1
clone_size: .
v_call: TRBV5-1
cdr3_nt: TGCGCCAGCAGCCAGGACAGGGCCTCCTACAATGAGCAGTTCTTC
cdr3_aa: CASSQDRASYNEQFF

j_call: TRBJ2-1
d_call: .
clone_size: .
v_call: TRBV29-1
cdr3_nt: TGCAGCGTCGACTCGTCCTCCTACAATGAGCAGTTCTTC
cdr3_aa: CSVDSSSYNEQFF

j_call: TRBJ2-6
d_call: TRBD2
clone_size: .
v_call: TRBV4-2
cdr3_nt: TGTGCCAGCAGCCACCTCGGACTAGCGGGGATCTCTGGGGCCAACGTCCTGACTTTC
cdr3_aa: CASSHLGLAGISGANVLTF

j_call: TRBJ2-7
d_call: .
clone_size: .
v_call: TRBV30
cdr3_nt: TGTGCCTGGGGGGGCTGGGCAGGCTCGGGGGAGCAGTACTTC
cdr3_aa: CAWGGWAGSGEQYF

j_call: TRBJ2-7
d_call: TRBD2
clone_size: .
v_call: TRBV27
cdr3_nt: TGTGCCAGCAGGGGACTAGCGGGAATTTACGAGCAGTACTTC
cdr3_aa: CASRGLAGIYEQYF

j_call: TRBJ2-7
d_call: TRBD2
clone_size: .
v_call: TRBV18
cdr3_nt: TGTGCCAGCTCACCAATTATGACTAGCGCAGCCTACGAGCAGTACTTC
cdr3_aa: CASSPIMTSAAYEQYF

j_call: TRBJ2-1
d_call: .
clone_size: .
v_call: TRBV11-2
cdr3_nt: TGTGCCAGCAGTTACGACAGCTACAATGAGCAGTTCTTC
cdr3_aa: CASSYDSYNEQFF

j_call: TRBJ2-1
d_call: TRBD2
clone_size: .
v_call: TRBV7-8
cdr3_nt: TGTGCCAGCAGCCGGGGGGTTTGGAGCGGGACGTACAATGAGCAGTTCTTC
cdr3_aa: CASSRGVWSGTYNEQFF

j_call: TRBJ2-2
d_call: TRBD1
clone_size: .
v_call: TRBV5-5
cdr3_nt: TGTGCTAGCAGCTTGGAACAGGGGACCTCCGGGGAGCTGTTTTTT
cdr3_aa: CASSLEQGTSGELFF

j_call: TRBJ2-7
d_call: TRBD1
clone_size: .
v_call: TRBV10-3
cdr3_nt: TGTGCCGGGAACCCGGGACAGGGGCAAGAGCAGTACTTC
cdr3_aa: CAGNPGQGQEQYF

j_call: TRBJ2-3
d_call: .
clone_size: .
v_call: TRBV7-3
cdr3_nt: TGTGCCAGCAGCCCGAGGGTGGGTCCTAATACGCAGTATTTT
cdr3_aa: CASSPRVGPNTQYF

j_call: TRBJ2-1
d_call: TRBD1
clone_size: once
v_call: TRBV7-2
cdr3_nt: TGTGCCAGCAGCCCCCGGACAGGGCGACTAGTCTACAATGAGCAGTTCTTC
cdr3_aa: CASSPRTGRLVYNEQFF

j_call: TRBJ1-5
d_call: .
clone_size: once
v_call: TRBV19
cdr3_nt: TGTGCCAGTAGTACTACTTCTGAGGGCAATCAGCCCCAGCATTTT
cdr3_aa: CASSTTSEGNQPQHF

j_call: TRBJ1-1
d_call: .
clone_size: .
v_call: TRBV7-8
cdr3_nt: TGTGCCAGCAGCTTAGACGCGGCCCAGGGCACTGAAGCTTTCTTT
cdr3_aa: CASSLDAAQGTEAFF

j_call: TRBJ1-5
d_call: TRBD1
clone_size: .
v_call: TRBV10-1
cdr3_nt: TGCGCCAGCGGACAGGGACGACAGCCCCAGCATTTT
cdr3_aa: CASGQGRQPQHF

j_call: TRBJ1-3
d_call: TRBD1
clone_size: few
v_call: TRBV10-2
cdr3_nt: TGCGCCAGCAGGGCAACAGGGGACTCTGGAAACACCATATATTTT
cdr3_aa: CASRATGDSGNTIYF

j_call: TRBJ2-2
d_call: TRBD2
clone_size: .
v_call: TRBV9
cdr3_nt: TGTGCCAGCAGCGAGGGGATTAGCGGGAGGAGGCCCGGGGAGCTGTTTTTT
cdr3_aa: CASSEGISGRRPGELFF

j_call: TRBJ2-4
d_call: TRBD1
clone_size: .
v_call: TRBV5-6
cdr3_nt: TGTGCCAGCAGCCCGACAGGGGTCGGGGGAATGGGAAACATTCAGTACTTC
cdr3_aa: CASSPTGVGGMGNIQYF

j_call: TRBJ1-2
d_call: .
clone_size: .
v_call: TRBV6-5
cdr3_nt: TGTGCCAGCAGTCAACGACAGCAAGCTAACTATGGCTACACCTTC
cdr3_aa: CASSQRQQANYGYTF

j_call: TRBJ1-2
d_call: TRBD1
clone_size: .
v_call: TRBV6-5
cdr3_nt: TGTGCCAGCAGAGACCGGGGACAGGGCAACTATGGCTACACCTTC
cdr3_aa: CASRDRGQGNYGYTF

j_call: TRBJ2-3
d_call: TRBD1
clone_size: .
v_call: TRBV19
cdr3_nt: TGTGCCAGTAGCCAAACCGGGACAGGGGGTACAGATACGCAGTATTTT
cdr3_aa: CASSQTGTGGTDTQYF

j_call: TRBJ2-7
d_call: .
clone_size: .
v_call: TRBV19
cdr3_nt: TGTGCCAGTAGTCCGAGGGGGAGCTACGAGCAGTACTTC
cdr3_aa: CASSPRGSYEQYF

j_call: TRBJ2-3
d_call: TRBD2
clone_size: .
v_call: TRBV7-9
cdr3_nt: TGTGCCAGCAGCTTATACAGCGGGAGTACTGGCACAGATACGCAGTATTTT
cdr3_aa: CASSLYSGSTGTDTQYF

j_call: TRBJ1-1
d_call: .
clone_size: .
v_call: TRBV27
cdr3_nt: TGTGCCAGCAGTTCCCGGGGGAGGGTAGCTGAAGCTTTCTTT
cdr3_aa: CASSSRGRVAEAFF

j_call: TRBJ2-1
d_call: .
clone_size: .
v_call: TRBV9
cdr3_nt: TGTGCCAGCAGCGTAGTCGACGGGAGCTCCTACAATGAGCAGTTCTTC
cdr3_aa: CASSVVDGSSYNEQFF

j_call: TRBJ2-1
d_call: .
clone_size: once
v_call: TRBV2
cdr3_nt: TGTGCCAGCAGGTTCGGGGAGAATGAGCAGTTCTTC
cdr3_aa: CASRFGENEQFF